The present entry profiles one TCR beta chain with its context. The antigen is undetermined. The data were produced by immunoSEQ multiplex PCR, yet TCRdb's version contains in-frame clones alone and is incomplete. The table has over 2 million clones, 95% seen once; the top ten hold roughly 0.13%. Nashville, Tennessee was home to all donors, who were Caucasian adults. This specimen belongs to a study of shared clonotypes between healthy human individuals. Study summary: CD4 naive and CD4 memory each took three plates per donor, while CD8 naive took two and CD8 memory one.

Study conclusions and caveats: Generation of non-shared clonotypes was less probable than generation of clonotypes shared by all four donors. Naive CD4 clonotypes were shared across several donors at about 5%.

Specimen: naive CD4+ T cells sorted from blood. Subset reported: CD45RA+ positively selected. The TCR originated in a man aged 18 to 30 in good health.

For the CDR3, the DNA is TGTGCCAGCAGTGAATGGGGGGTAAACACCATATATTTT. Its translation is CASSEWGVNTIYF. The V call is TRBV25-1, the J call TRBJ1-3, with D perhaps matching TRBD1 (5 bases). Trimming pared 1 base from V and 6 bases from J, leaving 7 bases between. There are 13 residues in the CDR3. Germline V gives CDR1 MGHDK, CDR2 SYGVNS.